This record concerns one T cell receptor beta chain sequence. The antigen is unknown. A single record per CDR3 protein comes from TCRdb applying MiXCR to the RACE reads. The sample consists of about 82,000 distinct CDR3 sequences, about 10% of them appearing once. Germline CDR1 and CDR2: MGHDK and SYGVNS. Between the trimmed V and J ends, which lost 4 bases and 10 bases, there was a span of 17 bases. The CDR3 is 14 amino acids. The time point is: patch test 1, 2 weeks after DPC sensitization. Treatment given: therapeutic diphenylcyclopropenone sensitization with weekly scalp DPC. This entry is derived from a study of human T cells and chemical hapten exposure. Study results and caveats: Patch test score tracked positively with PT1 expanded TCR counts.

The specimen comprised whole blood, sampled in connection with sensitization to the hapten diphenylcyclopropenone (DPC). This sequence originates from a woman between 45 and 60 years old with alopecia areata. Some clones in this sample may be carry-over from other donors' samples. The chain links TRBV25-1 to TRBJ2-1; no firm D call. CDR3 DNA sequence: TGTGCCAGCAGTGGGCAAGGGCGTTTTGGGGAGCAGTTCTTC. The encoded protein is CASSGQGRFGEQFF.